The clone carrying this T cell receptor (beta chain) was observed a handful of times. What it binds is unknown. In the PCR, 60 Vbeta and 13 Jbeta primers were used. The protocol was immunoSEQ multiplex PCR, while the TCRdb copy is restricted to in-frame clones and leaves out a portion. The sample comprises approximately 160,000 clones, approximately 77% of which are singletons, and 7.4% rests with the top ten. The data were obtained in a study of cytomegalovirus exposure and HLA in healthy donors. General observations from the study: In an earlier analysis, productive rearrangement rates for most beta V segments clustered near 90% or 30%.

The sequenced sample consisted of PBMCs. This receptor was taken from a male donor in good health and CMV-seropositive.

The CDR3 here is CASSVAGNSPLHF. The CDR3 coding sequence is TGTGCCAGCAGTGTGGCAGGGAATTCACCCCTCCACTTT. The chain employs TRBV25-1 and TRBJ1-6; D may be TRBD1 (5 bases). V was cut by 4 bases and J by 7 bases, with 8 bases left in between. From germline, CDR1 is MGHDK and CDR2 SYGVNS. The CDR3 loop spans 13 amino acids.